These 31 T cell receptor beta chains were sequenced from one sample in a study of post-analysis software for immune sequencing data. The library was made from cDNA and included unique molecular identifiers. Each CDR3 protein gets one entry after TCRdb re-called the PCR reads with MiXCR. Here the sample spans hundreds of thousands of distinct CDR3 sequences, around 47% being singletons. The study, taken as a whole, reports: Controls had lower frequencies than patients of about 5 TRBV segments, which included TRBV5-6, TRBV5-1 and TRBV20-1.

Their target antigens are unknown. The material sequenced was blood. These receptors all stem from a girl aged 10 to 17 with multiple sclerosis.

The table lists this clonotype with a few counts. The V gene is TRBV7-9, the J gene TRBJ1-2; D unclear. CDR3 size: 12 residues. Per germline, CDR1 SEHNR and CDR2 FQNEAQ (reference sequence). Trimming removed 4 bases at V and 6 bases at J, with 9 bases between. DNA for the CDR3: TGTGCCAGCAGCTATTATGGGGATGGCTACACCTTC. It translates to CASSYYGDGYTF.

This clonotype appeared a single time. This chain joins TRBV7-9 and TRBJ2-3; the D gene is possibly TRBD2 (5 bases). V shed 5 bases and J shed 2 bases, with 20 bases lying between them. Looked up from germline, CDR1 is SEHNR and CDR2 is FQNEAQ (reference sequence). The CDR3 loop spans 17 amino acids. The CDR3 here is CASSHWRVKDPTDTQYF. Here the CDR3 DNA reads TGTGCCAGCAGCCACTGGCGGGTTAAAGACCCCACAGATACGCAGTATTTT.

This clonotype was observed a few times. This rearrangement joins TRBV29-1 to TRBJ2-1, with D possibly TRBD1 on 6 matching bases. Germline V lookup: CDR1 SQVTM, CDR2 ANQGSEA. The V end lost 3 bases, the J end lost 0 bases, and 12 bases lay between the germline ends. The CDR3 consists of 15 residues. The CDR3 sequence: CSVDVGDNSYNEQFF. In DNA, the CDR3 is TGCAGCGTTGACGTAGGGGACAACTCCTACAATGAGCAGTTCTTC.

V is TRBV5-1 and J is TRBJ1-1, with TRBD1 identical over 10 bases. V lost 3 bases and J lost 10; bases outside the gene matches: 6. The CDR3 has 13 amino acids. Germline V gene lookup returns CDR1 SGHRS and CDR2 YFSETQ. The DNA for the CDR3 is TGCGCCAGCAGCTCCGGGACAGGGGATGGAGCTTTCTTT. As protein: CASSSGTGDGAFF.

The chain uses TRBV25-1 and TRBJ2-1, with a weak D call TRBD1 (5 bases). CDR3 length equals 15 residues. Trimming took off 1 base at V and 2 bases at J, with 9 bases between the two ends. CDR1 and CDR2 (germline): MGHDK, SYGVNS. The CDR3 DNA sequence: TGTGCCAGCAGTGAATTCCAGGGTCCCTACAATGAGCAGTTCTTC. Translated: CASSEFQGPYNEQFF. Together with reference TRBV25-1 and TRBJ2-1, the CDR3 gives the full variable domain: EADIYQTPRYLVIGTGKKITLECSQTMGHDKMYWYQQDPGMELHLIHYSYGVNSTEKGDLSSESTVSRIRTEHFPLTLESARPSHTSQYLCASSEFQGPYNEQFFGPGTRLTVL.

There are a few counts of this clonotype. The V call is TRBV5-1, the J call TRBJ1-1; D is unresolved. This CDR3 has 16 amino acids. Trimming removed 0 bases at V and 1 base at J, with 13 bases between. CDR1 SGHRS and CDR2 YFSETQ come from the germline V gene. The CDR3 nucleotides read TGCGCCAGCAGCTTGGACACCCTCGGGGAGAACACTGAAGCTTTCTTT. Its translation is CASSLDTLGENTEAFF.

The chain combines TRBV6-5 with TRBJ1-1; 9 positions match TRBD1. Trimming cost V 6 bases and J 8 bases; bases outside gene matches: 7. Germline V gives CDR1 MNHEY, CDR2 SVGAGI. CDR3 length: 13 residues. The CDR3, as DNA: TGTGCCAGCAGCTTGGGACAGGGAGAAGAAGCTTTCTTT. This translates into CASSLGQGEEAFF.

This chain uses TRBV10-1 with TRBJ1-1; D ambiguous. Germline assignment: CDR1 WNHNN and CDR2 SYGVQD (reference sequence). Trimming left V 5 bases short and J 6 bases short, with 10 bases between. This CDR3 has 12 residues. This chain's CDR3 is CASSSHGAEAFF. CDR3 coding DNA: TGCGCCAGCAGTAGCCACGGGGCTGAAGCTTTCTTT.

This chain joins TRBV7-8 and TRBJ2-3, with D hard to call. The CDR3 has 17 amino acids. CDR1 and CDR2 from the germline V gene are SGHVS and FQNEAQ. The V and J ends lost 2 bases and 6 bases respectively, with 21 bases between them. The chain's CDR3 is CASSLKVPAQRTDTQYF. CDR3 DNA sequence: TGTGCCAGCAGCTTAAAAGTCCCGGCCCAACGAACGGATACGCAGTATTTT. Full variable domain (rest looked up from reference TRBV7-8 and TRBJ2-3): GAGVSQSPRYKVAKRGQDVALRCDPISGHVSLFWYQQALGQGPEFLTYFQNEAQLDKSGLPSDRFFAERPEGSVSTLKIQRTQQEDSAVYLCASSLKVPAQRTDTQYFGPGTRLTVL.

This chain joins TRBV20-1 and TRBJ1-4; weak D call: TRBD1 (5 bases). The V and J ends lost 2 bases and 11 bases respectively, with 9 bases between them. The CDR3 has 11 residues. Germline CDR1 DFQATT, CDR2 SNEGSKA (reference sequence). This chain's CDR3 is CSARMGRKLFF. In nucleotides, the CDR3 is TGCAGTGCTAGAATGGGGCGGAAACTGTTTTTT.

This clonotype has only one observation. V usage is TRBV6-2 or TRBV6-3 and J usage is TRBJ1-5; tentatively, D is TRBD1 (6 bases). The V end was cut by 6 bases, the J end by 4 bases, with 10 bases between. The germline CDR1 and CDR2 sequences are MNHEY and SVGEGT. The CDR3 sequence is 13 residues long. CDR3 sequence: CASRAGVNQPQHF. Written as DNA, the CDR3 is TGTGCCAGCAGGGCAGGGGTGAATCAGCCCCAGCATTTT.

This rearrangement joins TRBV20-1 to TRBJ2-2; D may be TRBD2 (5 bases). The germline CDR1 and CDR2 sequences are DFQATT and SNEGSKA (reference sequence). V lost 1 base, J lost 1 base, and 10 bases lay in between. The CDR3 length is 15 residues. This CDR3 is CSARVGLGNTGELFF. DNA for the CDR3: TGCAGTGCTAGAGTAGGACTCGGGAACACCGGGGAGCTGTTTTTT.

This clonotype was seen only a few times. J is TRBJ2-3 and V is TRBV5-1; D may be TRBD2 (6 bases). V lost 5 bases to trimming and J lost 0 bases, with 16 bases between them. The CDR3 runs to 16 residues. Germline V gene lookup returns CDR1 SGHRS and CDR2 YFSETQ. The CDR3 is CASRVGSGTSTDTQYF. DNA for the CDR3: TGCGCCAGCAGGGTTGGTAGCGGAACTAGCACAGATACGCAGTATTTT.

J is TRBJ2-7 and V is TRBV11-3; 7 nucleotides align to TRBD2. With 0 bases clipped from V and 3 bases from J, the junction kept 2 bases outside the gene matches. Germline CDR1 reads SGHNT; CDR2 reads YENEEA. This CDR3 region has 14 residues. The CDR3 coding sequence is TGTGCCAGCAGCTTAGAGGCGGGAGTCTACGAGCAGTACTTC. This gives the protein CASSLEAGVYEQYF.

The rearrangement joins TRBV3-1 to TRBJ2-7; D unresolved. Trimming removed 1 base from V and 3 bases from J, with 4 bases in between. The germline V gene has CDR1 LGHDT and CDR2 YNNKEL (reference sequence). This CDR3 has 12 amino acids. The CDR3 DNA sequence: TGTGCCAGCAGCCAAGGGATCTACGAGCAGTACTTC. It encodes CASSQGIYEQYF.

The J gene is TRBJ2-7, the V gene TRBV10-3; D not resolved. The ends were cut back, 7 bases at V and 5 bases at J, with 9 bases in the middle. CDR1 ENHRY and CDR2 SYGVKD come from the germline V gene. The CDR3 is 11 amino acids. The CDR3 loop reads CAIKLKNEQYF. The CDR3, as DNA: TGTGCCATCAAGCTCAAGAACGAGCAGTACTTC.

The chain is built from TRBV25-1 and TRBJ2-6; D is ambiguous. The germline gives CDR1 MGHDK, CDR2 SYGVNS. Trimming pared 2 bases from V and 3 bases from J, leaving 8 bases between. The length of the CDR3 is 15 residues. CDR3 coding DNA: TGTGCCAGCAGTGAACAGGCTCATGGGGCCAACGTCCTGACTTTC. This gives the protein CASSEQAHGANVLTF.

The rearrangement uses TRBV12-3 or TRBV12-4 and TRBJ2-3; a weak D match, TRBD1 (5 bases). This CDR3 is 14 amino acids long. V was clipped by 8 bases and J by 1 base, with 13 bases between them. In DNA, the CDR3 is TGTGCCAGCGCCCCAGCCAGGGGCACAGATACGCAGTATTTT. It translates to CASAPARGTDTQYF.

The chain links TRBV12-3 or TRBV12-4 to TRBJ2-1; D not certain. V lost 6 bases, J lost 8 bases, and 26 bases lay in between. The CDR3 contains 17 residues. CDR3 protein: CASRPDPGYPSWDEQFF. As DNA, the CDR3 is TGTGCCAGCAGACCAGATCCGGGCTACCCTTCCTGGGATGAGCAGTTCTTC.

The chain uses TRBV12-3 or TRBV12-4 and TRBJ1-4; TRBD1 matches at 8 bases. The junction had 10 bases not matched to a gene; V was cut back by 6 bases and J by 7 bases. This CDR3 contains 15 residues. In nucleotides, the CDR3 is TGTGCCAGCAGCTTGACCTCGACAGGGGTTGAAAAACTGTTTTTT. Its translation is CASSLTSTGVEKLFF.

CDR3 protein: CASSLDLTGANVLTF. The CDR3 region has the DNA TGTGCCAGCAGCCTGGACCTAACCGGGGCCAACGTCCTGACTTTC. The chain is built from TRBV6-5 and TRBJ2-6, with D uncertain. Germline loops: CDR1 MNHEY, CDR2 SVGAGI. The CDR3 sequence is 15 residues long. Trimming shortened V by 6 bases and J by 4 bases, and 13 bases separated the two germline ends.

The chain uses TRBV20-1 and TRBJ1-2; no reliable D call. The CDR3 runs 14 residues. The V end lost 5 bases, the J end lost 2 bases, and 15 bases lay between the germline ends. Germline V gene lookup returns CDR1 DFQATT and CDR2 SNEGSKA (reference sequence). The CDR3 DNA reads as TGCAGTGCTGGAATTCCCAAGGCAAACTATGGCTACACCTTC. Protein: CSAGIPKANYGYTF.

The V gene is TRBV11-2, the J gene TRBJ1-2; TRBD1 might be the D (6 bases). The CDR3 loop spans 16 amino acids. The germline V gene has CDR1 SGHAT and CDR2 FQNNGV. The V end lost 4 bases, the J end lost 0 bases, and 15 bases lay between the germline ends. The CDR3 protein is CASSSPGVLTNYGYTF. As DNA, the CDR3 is TGTGCCAGCAGCTCCCCAGGGGTCCTTACTAACTATGGCTACACCTTC.

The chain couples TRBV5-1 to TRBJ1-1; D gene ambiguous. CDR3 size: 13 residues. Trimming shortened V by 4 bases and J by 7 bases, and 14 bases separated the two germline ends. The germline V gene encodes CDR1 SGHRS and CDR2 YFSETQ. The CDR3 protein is CASSREGMGEAFF. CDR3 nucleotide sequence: TGCGCCAGCAGCAGGGAAGGGATGGGTGAAGCTTTCTTT.

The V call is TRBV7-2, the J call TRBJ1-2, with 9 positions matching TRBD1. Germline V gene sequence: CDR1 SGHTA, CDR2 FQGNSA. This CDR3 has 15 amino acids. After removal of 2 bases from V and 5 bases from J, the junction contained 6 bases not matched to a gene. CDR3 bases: TGTGCCAGCAGCTTAACAGGGGGCGCCGGGTATGGCTACACCTTC. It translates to CASSLTGGAGYGYTF.

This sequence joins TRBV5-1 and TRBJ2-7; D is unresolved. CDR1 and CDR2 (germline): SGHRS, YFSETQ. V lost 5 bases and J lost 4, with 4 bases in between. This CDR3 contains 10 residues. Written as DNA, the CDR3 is TGCGCCAGCAGAATGTACGAGCAGTACTTC. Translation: CASRMYEQYF.

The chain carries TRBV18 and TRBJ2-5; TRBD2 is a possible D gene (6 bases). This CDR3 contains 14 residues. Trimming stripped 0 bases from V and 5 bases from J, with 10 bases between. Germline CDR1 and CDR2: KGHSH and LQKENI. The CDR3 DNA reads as TGTGCCAGCTCACCACCGGCAAGCGGGGAGACCCAGTACTTC. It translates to CASSPPASGETQYF.

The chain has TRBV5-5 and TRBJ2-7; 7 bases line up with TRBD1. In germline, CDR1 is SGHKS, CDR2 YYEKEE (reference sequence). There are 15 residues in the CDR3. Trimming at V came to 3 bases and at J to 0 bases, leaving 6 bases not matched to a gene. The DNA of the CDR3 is TGTGCCAGCAGCTGGGGACAGAACCCCTCCTACGAGCAGTACTTC. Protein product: CASSWGQNPSYEQYF.

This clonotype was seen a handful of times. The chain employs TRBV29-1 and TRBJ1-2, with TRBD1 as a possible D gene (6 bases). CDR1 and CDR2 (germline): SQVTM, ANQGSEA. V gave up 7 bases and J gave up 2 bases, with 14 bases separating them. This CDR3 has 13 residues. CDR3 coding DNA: TGCAGCGGCCGGGACACCCTGAACTATGGCTACACCTTC. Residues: CSGRDTLNYGYTF.

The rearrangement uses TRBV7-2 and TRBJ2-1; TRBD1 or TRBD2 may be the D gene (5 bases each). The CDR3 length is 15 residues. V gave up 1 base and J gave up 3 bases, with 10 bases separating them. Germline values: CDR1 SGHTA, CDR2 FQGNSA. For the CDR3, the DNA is TGTGCCAGCAGCTTAGAGTGGGACCGCTACAATGAGCAGTTCTTC. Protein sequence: CASSLEWDRYNEQFF.

The CDR3 sequence: CASSQEGGGNSPLHF. The DNA for the CDR3 is TGTGCCAGCAGCCAAGAGGGCGGGGGCAATTCACCCCTCCACTTT. V is TRBV3-1 and J is TRBJ1-6, with D possibly matching TRBD1 (6 bases). The CDR3 has 15 amino acids. Per the germline V gene, CDR1 is LGHDT and CDR2 is YNNKEL (reference sequence). V dropped 0 bases and J dropped 7 bases, with 10 bases sitting between them.